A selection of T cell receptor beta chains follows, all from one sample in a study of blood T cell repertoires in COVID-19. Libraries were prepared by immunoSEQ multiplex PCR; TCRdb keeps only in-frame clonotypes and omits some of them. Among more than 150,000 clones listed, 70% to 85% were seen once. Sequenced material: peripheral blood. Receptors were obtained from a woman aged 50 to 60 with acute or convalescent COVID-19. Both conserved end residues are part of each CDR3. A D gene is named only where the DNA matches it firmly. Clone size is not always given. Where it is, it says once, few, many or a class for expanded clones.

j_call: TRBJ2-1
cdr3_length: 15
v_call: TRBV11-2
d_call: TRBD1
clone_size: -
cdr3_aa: CASSFNRGEYNEQFF
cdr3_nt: TGTGCCAGCAGCTTTAACAGGGGGGAGTACAATGAGCAGTTCTTC

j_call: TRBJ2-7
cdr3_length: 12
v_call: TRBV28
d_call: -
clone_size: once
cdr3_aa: CASRSSEREQYF
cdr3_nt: TGTGCCAGCAGATCTAGCGAGAGGGAGCAGTACTTC

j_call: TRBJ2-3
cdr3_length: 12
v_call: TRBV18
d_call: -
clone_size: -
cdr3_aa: CASTPNAGMQYF
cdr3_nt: TGTGCCAGCACACCCAACGCGGGGATGCAGTATTTT

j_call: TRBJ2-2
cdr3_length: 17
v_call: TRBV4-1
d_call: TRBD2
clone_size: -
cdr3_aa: CASSQEGSGRYTGELFF
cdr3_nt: TGCGCCAGCAGCCAAGAGGGTAGCGGGAGGTACACCGGGGAGCTGTTTTTT

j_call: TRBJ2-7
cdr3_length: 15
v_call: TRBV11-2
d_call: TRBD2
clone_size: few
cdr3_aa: CASSKASGSTYEQYF
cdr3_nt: TGTGCCAGCAGCAAAGCCAGCGGGAGTACCTACGAGCAGTACTTC

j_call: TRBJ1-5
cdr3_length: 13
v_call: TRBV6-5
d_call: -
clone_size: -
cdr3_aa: CASNLGRGQPQHF
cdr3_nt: TGTGCCAGCAACTTAGGTCGGGGACAGCCCCAGCATTTT

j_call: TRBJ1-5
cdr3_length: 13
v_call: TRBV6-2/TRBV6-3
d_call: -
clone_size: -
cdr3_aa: CASSLQGDQPQHF
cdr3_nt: TGTGCCAGCAGTCTACAGGGTGATCAGCCCCAGCATTTT

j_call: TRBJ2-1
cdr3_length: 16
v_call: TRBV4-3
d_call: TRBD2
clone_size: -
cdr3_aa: CASSQGPGRGDNEQFF
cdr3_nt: TGCGCCAGCAGCCAAGGTCCCGGGCGGGGGGATAATGAGCAGTTCTTC

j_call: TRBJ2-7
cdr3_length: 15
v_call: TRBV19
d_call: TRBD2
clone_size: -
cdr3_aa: CASSTKLAGVGEQYF
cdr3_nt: TGTGCCAGTAGTACAAAACTAGCGGGAGTAGGTGAGCAGTACTTC

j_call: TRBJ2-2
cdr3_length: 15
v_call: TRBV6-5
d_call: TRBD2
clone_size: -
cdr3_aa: CASRWGLAGPGELFF
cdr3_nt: TGTGCCAGTCGTTGGGGACTAGCGGGGCCCGGGGAGCTGTTTTTT

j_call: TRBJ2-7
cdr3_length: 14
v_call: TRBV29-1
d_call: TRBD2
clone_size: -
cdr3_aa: CSVGRSGGRGEQYF
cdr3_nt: TGCAGCGTTGGTCGCAGCGGGGGGAGAGGTGAGCAGTACTTC

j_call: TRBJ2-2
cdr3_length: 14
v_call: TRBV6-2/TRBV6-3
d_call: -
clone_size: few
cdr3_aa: CASSWALNTGELFF
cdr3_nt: TGTGCCAGCAGTTGGGCCCTGAACACCGGGGAGCTGTTTTTT

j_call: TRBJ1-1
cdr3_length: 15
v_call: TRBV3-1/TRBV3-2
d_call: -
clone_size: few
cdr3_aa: CASSQGTFENTEAFF
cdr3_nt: TGTGCCAGCAGCCAAGGTACATTTGAGAACACTGAAGCTTTCTTT

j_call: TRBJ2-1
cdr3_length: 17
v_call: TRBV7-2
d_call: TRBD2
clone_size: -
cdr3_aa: CASSTHTGTSGGNEQFF
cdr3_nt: TGTGCCAGCAGCACCCATACCGGGACTAGCGGGGGGAATGAGCAGTTCTTC

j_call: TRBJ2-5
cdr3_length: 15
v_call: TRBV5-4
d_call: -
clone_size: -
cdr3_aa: CASSSNQGIQETQYF
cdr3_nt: TGTGCCAGCAGCTCGAATCAGGGGATCCAAGAGACCCAGTACTTC

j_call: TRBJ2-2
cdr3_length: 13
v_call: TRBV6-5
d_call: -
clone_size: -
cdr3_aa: CASKYSRAGELFF
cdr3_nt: TGTGCCAGCAAGTACAGTAGAGCCGGGGAGCTGTTTTTT

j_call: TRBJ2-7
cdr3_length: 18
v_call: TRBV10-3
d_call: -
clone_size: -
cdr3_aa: CAISDGLGRTNDGYEQYF
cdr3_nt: TGTGCCATCAGTGACGGATTAGGAAGAACTAACGATGGTTACGAGCAGTACTTC

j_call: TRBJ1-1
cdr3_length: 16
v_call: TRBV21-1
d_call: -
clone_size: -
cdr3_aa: CASSKAGQGKNTEAFF
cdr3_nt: TGTGCCAGCAGCAAAGCGGGGCAGGGGAAGAACACTGAAGCTTTCTTT

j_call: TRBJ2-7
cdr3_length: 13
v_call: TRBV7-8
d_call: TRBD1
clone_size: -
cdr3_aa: CASSFRGMNEQYF
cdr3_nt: TGTGCCAGCAGCTTCAGGGGGATGAACGAGCAGTACTTC

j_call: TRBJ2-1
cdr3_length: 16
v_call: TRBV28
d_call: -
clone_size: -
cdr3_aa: CASSLSILDSYNEQFF
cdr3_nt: TGTGCCAGCAGTTTATCAATTTTAGATTCCTACAATGAGCAGTTCTTC

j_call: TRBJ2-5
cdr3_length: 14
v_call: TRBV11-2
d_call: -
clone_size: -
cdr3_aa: CASSQGASQETQYF
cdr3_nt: TGTGCCAGCAGCCAGGGCGCCTCTCAAGAGACCCAGTACTTC

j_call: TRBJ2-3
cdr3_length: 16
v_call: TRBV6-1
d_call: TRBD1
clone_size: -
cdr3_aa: CASSARDRGSADTQYF
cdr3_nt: TGTGCCAGCAGTGCCCGGGACAGGGGGAGTGCAGATACGCAGTATTTT

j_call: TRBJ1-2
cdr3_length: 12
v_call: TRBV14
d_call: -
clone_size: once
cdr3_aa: CASSQATDGYTF
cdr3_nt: TGTGCCAGCAGCCAAGCAACAGATGGCTACACCTTC

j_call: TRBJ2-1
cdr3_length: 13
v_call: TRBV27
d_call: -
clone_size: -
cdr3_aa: CASSLVRSNEQFF
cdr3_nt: TGTGCCAGCAGTTTAGTTAGATCCAATGAGCAGTTCTTC

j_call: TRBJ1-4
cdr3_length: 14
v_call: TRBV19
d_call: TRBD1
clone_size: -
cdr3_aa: CASSTGLQGEKLFF
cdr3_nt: TGTGCCAGTAGCACAGGATTACAGGGGGAAAAACTGTTTTTT

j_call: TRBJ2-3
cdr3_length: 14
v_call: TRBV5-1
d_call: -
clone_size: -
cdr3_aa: CASSPGQTTDTQYF
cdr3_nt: TGCGCCAGCAGCCCAGGACAGACTACAGATACGCAGTATTTT

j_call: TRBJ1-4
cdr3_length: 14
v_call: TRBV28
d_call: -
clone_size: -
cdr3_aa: CASSLQAREEKLFF
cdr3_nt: TGTGCCAGCAGCCTACAGGCCAGGGAAGAAAAACTGTTTTTT

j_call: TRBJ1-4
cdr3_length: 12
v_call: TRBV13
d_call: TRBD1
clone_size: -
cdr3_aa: CASRTGLEKLFF
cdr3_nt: TGTGCCAGCAGGACAGGGCTGGAAAAACTGTTTTTT

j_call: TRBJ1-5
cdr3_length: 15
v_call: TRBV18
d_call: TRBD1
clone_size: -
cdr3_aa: CASSPIDRGDQPQHF
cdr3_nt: TGTGCCAGCTCACCGATCGACAGGGGGGATCAGCCCCAGCATTTT

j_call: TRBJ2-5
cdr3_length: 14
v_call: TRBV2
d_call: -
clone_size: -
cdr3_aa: CASSIASSQETQYF
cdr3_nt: TGTGCCAGCAGCATCGCAAGTAGCCAAGAGACCCAGTACTTC

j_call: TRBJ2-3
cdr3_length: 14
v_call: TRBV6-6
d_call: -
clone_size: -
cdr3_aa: CASSPGGSTDTQYF
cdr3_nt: TGTGCCAGCAGCCCCGGCGGGAGCACAGATACGCAGTATTTT

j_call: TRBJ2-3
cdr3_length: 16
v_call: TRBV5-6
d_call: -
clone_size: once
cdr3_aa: CASSPNGGASTDTQYF
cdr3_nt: TGTGCCAGCAGCCCCAACGGCGGGGCTAGCACAGATACGCAGTATTTT

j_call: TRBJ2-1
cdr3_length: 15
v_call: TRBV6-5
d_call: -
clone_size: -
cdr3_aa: CASTPGILGANEQFF
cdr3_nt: TGTGCCAGCACCCCTGGAATACTGGGGGCGAATGAGCAGTTCTTC

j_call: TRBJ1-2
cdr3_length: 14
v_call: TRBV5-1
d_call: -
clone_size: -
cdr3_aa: CASSLGRQGYGYTF
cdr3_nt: TGCGCCAGCAGCTTGGGTCGCCAGGGCTATGGCTACACCTTC

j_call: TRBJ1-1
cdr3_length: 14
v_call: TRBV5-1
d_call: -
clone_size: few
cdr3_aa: CASSLRQAYTEAFF
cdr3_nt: TGCGCCAGCAGCTTAAGACAGGCGTACACTGAAGCTTTCTTT

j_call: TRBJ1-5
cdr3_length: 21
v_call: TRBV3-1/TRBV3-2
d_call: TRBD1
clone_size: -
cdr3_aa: CASSQPSPTGGAEGSNQPQHF
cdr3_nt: TGTGCCAGCAGCCAGCCGAGTCCTACAGGGGGCGCAGAAGGTAGCAATCAGCCCCAGCATTTT

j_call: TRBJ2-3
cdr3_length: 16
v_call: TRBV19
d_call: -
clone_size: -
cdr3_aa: CASSDWGVKGTDTQYF
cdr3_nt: TGTGCCAGTAGTGACTGGGGGGTTAAGGGGACTGATACGCAGTATTTT

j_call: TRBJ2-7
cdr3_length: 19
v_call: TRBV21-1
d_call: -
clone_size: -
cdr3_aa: CASSKGPPRSPLVAYEQYF
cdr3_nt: TGTGCCAGCAGCAAAGGACCGCCTAGGAGCCCCCTCGTCGCCTACGAGCAGTACTTC

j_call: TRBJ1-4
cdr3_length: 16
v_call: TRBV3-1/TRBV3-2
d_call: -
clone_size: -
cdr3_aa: CASSHRSRGGNEKLFF
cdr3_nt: TGTGCCAGCAGCCACCGATCGAGGGGGGGGAATGAAAAACTGTTTTTT

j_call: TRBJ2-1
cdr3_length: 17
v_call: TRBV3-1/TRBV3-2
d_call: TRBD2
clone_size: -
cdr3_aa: CASSQDGSSGRVFLPFF
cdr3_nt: TGTGCCAGCAGCCAAGATGGTAGTAGCGGGAGGGTTTTCTTGCCGTTCTTC

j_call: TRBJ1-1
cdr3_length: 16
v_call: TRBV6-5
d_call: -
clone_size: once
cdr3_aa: CASSYSGARGGTEAFF
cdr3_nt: TGTGCCAGCAGTTACAGCGGGGCCAGGGGCGGCACTGAAGCTTTCTTT

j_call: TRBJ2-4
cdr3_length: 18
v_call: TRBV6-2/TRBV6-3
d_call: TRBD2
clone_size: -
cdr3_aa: CASSYGQSGSAGKNIQYF
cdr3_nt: TGTGCCAGCAGTTACGGGCAAAGCGGGAGCGCGGGCAAAAACATTCAGTACTTC

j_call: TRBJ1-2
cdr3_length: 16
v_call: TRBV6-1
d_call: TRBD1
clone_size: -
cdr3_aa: CASSEKGTGGDYGYTF
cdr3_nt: TGTGCCAGCAGTGAAAAGGGGACAGGGGGAGACTATGGCTACACCTTC

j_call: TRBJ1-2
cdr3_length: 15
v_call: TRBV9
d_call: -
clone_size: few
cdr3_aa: CASSVDHRVTYGYTF
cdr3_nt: TGTGCCAGCAGCGTAGACCACAGGGTTACCTATGGCTACACCTTC

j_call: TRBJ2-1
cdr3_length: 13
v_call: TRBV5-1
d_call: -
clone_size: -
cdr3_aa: CASSLDQVGTKFF
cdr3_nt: TGCGCCAGCAGCTTGGACCAGGTGGGTACGAAGTTCTTC

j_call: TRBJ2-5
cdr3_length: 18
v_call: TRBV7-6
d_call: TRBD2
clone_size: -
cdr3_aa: CASSNAMTSGGYQETQYF
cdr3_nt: TGTGCCAGCAGTAATGCCATGACTAGCGGGGGATACCAAGAGACCCAGTACTTC

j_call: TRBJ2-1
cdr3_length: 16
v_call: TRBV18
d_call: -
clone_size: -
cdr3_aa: CASSPPAQGTYNEQFF
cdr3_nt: TGTGCCAGCTCACCACCTGCCCAGGGGACCTACAATGAGCAGTTCTTC

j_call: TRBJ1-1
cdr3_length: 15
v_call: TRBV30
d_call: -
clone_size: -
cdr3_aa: CAWSVTWDMNTEAFF
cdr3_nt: TGTGCCTGGAGTGTAACCTGGGACATGAACACTGAAGCTTTCTTT

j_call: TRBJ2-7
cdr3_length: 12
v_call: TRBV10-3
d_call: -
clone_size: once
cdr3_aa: CAISESTVQLIF
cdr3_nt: TGTGCCATCAGTGAGTCGACAGTTCAGCTTATCTTC

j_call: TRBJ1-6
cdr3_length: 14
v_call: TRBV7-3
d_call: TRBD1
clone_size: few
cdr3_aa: CASSSTGKNSPLHF
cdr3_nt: TGTGCCAGCAGCTCGACAGGGAAGAATTCACCCCTCCACTTT

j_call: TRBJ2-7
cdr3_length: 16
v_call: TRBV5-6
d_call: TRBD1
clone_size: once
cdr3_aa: CASSVETGQATYEQYF
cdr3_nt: TGTGCCAGCAGCGTTGAGACCGGACAGGCCACCTACGAGCAGTACTTC

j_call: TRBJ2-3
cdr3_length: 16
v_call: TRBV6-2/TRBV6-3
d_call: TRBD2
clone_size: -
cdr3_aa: CASSTTTGGVSDTQYF
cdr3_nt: TGTGCCAGCAGTACGACGACGGGAGGTGTGTCAGATACGCAGTATTTT

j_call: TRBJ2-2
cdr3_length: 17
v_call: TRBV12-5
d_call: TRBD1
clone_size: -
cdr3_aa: CASGLVWGTANTGELFF
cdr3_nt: TGTGCTAGTGGTTTGGTATGGGGGACAGCGAACACCGGGGAGCTGTTTTTT

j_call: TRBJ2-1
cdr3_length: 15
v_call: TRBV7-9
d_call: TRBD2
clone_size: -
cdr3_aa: CASSLPSGSYNEQFF
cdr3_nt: TGTGCCAGCAGCTTACCTAGCGGGTCCTACAATGAGCAGTTCTTC

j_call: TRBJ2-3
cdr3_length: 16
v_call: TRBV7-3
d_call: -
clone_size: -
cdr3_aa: CASSLGAAQSTDTQYF
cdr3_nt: TGTGCCAGCAGCTTGGGAGCGGCCCAAAGCACAGATACGCAGTATTTT

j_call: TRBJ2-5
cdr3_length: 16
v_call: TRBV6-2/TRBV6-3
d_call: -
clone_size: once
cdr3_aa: CASSYIGGGPQETQYF
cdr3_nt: TGTGCCAGCAGTTACATTGGCGGGGGCCCCCAAGAGACCCAGTACTTC

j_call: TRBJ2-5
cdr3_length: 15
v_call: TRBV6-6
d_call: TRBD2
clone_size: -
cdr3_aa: CASSYLASGEETQYF
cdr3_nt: TGTGCCAGCAGTTACCTGGCTAGCGGGGAAGAGACCCAGTACTTC

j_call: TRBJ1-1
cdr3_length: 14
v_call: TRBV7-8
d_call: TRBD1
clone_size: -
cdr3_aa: CASCPTGGNTEAFF
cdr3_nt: TGTGCCAGCTGCCCCACAGGGGGGAACACTGAAGCTTTCTTT

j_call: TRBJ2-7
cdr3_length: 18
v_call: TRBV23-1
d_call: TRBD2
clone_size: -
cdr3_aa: CASSQSGTSGRILYEQYF
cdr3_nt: TGCGCCAGCAGTCAGTCCGGGACTAGCGGGAGGATCCTATACGAGCAGTACTTC